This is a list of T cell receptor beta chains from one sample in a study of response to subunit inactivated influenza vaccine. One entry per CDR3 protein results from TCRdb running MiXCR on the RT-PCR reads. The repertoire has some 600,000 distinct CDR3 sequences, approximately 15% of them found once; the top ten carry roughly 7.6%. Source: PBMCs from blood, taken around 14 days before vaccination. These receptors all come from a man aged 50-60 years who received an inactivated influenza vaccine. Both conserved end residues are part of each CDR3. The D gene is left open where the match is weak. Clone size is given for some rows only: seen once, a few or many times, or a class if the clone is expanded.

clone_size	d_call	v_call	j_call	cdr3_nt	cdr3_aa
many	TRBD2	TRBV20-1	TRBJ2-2	TGCAGTGCTAGAGGGCCAGGACTAGTAGTCGACCGGTGGGAGCTGTTTTTT	CSARGPGLVVDRWELFF
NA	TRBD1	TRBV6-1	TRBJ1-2	TGTGCCAGCAGCCCATTCGGACAGGGTGGGGATGGCTACACCTTC	CASSPFGQGGDGYTF
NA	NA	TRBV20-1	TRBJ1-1	TGCAGTGCCCCATCAGAAGGGATGAACACTGAAGCTTTCTTT	CSAPSEGMNTEAFF
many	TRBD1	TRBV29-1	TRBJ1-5	TGCAGCGTTGGGGACAGATTGAATCAGCCCCAGCATTTT	CSVGDRLNQPQHF
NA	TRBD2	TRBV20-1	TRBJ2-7	TGCAGTGCTAGAGGGGTCGGGGACTACCTCTCGCGCGAGCAGTACTTC	CSARGVGDYLSREQYF
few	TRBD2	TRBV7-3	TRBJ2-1	TGTGCCAGCAGCTTGACTAGCGGGAGGACTAGACCAACTGAGCAGTTCTTC	CASSLTSGRTRPTEQFF
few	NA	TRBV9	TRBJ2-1	TGTGCCAGCAGCGTAGAAATAGCGGAATACAATGAGCAGTTCTTC	CASSVEIAEYNEQFF
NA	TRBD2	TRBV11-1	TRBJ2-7	TGTGCCAGCAGTCCGGGACTAGCGGGCCCATTCGTCTCCTACGAGCAGTACTTC	CASSPGLAGPFVSYEQYF
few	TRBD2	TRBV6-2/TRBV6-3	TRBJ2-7	TGTGCCAGCAGTTATGACGCGGGACTAGGGGGCTACGAGCAGTACTTC	CASSYDAGLGGYEQYF
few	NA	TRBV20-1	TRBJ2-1	TGCAGTGCCTCCGACAGGAGAAAGAATGAGCAGTTCTTC	CSASDRRKNEQFF
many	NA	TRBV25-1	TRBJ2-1	TGTGCCAGCAGTGATGGCAGCTCCTACAATGAGCAGTTCTTC	CASSDGSSYNEQFF